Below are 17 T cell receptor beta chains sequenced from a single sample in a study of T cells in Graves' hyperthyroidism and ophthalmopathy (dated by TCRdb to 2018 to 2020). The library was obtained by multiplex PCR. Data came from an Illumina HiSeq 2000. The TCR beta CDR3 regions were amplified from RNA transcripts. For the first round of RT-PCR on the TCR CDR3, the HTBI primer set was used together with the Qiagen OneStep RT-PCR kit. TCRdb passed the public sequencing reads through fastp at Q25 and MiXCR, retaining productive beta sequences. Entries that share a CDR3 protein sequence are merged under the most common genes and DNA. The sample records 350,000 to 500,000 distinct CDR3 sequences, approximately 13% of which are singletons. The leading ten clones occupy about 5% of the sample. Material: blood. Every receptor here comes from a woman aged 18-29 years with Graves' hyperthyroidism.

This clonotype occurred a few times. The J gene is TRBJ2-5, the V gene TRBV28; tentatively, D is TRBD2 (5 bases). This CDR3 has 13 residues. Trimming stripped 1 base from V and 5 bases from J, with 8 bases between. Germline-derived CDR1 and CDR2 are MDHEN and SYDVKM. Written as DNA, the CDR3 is TGTGCCAGCAGTTTATTTCCGGGGGAGACCCAGTACTTC. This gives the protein CASSLFPGETQYF.

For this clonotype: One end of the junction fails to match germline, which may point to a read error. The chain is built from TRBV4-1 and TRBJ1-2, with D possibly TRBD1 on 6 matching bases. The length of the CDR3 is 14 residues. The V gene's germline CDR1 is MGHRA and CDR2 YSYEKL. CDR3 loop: CASSQGRGPYDYTF. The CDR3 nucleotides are TGCGCCAGCAGCCAAGGCAGGGGACCGTATGACTACACCTTC.

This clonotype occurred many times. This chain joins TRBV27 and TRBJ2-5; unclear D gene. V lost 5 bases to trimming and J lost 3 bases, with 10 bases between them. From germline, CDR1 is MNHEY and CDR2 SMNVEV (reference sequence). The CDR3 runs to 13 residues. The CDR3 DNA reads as TGTGCCAGCAGTCCGTACGACAAAGAGACCCAGTACTTC. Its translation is CASSPYDKETQYF.

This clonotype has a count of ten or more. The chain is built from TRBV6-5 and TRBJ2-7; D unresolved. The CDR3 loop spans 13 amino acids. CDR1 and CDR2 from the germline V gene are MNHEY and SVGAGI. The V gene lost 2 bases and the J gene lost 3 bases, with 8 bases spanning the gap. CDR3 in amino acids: CASSYAAGYEQYF. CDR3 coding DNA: TGTGCCAGCAGTTACGCCGCAGGCTACGAGCAGTACTTC.

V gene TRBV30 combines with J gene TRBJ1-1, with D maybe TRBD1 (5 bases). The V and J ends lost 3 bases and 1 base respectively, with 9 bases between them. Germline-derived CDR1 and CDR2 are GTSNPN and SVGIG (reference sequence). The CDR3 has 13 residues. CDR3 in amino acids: CAWRDTQNTEAFF. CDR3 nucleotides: TGTGCCTGGAGGGACACCCAGAACACTGAAGCTTTCTTT.

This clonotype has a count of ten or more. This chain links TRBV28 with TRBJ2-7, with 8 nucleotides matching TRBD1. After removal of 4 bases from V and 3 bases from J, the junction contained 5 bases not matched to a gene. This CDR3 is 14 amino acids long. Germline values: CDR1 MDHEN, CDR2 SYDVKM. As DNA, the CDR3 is TGTGCCAGCAGTTCCGGGACAGGCCTCTACGAGCAGTACTTC. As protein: CASSSGTGLYEQYF.

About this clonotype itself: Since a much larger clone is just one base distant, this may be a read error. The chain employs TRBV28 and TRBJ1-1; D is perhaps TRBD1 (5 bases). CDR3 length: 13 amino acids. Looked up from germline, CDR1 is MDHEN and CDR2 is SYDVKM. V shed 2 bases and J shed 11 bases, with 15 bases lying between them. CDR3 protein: CASSLGQGSDAFF. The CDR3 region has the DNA TGTGCCAGCAGTTTAGGTCAGGGTTCCGACGCTTTCTTT.

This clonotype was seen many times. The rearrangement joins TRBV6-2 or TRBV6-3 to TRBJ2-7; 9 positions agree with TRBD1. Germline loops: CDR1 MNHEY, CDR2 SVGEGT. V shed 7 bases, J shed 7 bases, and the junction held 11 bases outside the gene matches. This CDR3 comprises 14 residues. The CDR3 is CASNHRDRVWEQYF. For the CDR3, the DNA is TGTGCCAGCAATCACCGGGACAGGGTCTGGGAGCAGTACTTC.

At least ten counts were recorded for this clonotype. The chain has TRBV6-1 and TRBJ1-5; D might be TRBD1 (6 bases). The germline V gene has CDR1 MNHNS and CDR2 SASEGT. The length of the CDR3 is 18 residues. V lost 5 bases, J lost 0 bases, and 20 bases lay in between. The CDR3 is CASSRYIPTGYSNQPQHF. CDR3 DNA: TGTGCCAGCAGTCGTTACATCCCCACAGGGTATAGCAATCAGCCCCAGCATTTT.

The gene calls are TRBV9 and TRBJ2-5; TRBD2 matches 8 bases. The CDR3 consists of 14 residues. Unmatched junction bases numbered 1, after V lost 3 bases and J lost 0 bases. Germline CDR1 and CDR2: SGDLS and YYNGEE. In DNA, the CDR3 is TGTGCCAGCAGCGGAGCGGGGGACCAAGAGACCCAGTACTTC. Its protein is CASSGAGDQETQYF.

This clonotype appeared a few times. CDR3 coding DNA: TGTGCCAGCAGCCACGGAGGCGGGGCGCACAATGAGCAGTTCTTC. Its translation is CASSHGGGAHNEQFF. This chain uses TRBV14 with TRBJ2-1; maybe TRBD2 (6 bases). Between the trimmed V and J ends, which lost 3 bases and 5 bases, there was a span of 14 bases. The germline V gene encodes CDR1 SGHDN and CDR2 FVKESK. The CDR3 is 15 residues long. Combining the CDR3 with reference TRBV14 and TRBJ2-1 gives the whole variable domain EAGVTQFPSHSVIEKGQTVTLRCDPISGHDNLYWYRRVMGKEIKFLLHFVKESKQDESGMPNNRFLAERTGGTYSTLKVQPAELEDSGVYFCASSHGGGAHNEQFFGPGTRLTVL.

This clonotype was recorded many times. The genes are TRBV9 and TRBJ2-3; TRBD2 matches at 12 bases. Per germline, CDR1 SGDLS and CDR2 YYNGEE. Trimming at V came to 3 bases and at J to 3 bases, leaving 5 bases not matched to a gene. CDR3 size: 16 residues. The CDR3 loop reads CASSASGRAATDTQYF. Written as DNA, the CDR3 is TGTGCCAGCAGCGCTAGCGGGAGGGCCGCGACAGATACGCAGTATTTT. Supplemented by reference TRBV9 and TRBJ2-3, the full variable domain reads DSGVTQTPKHLITATGQRVTLRCSPRSGDLSVYWYQQSLDQGLQFLIQYYNGEERAKGNILERFSAQQFPDLHSELNLSSLELGDSALYFCASSASGRAATDTQYFGPGTRLTVL.

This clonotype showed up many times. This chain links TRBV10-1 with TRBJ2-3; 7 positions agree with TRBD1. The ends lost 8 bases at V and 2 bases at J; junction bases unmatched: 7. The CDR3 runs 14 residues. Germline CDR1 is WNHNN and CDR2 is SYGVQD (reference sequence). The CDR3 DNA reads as TGCGCCAGCGCCCGGGACAGCTACACAGATACGCAGTATTTT. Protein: CASARDSYTDTQYF.

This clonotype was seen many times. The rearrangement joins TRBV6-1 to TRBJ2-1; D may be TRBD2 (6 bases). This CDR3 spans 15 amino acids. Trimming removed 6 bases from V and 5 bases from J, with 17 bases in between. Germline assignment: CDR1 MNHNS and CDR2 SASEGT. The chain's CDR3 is CASSPFGSVNNEQFF. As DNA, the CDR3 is TGTGCCAGCAGCCCATTCGGGAGCGTCAACAATGAGCAGTTCTTC.

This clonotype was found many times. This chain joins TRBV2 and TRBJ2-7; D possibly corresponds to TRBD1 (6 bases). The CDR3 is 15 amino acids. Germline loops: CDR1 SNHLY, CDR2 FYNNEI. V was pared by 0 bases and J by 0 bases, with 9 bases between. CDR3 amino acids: CASSEASGASYEQYF. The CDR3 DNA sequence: TGTGCCAGCAGTGAAGCCTCAGGGGCCTCCTACGAGCAGTACTTC. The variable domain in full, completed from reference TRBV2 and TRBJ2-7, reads EPEVTQTPSHQVTQMGQEVILRCVPISNHLYFYWYRQILGQKVEFLVSFYNNEISEKSEIFDDQFSVERPDGSNFTLKIRSTKLEDSAMYFCASSEASGASYEQYFGPGTRLTVT.

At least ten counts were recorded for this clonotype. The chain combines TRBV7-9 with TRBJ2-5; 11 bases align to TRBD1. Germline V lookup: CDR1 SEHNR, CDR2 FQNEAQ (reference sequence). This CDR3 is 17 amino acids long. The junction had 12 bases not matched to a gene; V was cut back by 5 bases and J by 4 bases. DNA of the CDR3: TGTGCCAGCAGCCCCGATGGACAGGGGGCGCGAAGAGAGACCCAGTACTTC. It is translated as CASSPDGQGARRETQYF.

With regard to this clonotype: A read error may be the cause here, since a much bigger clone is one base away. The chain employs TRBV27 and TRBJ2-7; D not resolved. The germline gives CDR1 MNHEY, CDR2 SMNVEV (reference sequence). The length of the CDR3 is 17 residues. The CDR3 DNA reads TGTGCCAGCAGTTCCGGCCCCCGAATTACGAATTCCTACGTGCAGTACTTC. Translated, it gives CASSSGPRITNSYVQYF.